The 4 T cell receptor beta chains presented below share a single source sample, sequenced in a study of blood T cell repertoires in COVID-19. Measured with immunoSEQ multiplex PCR; TCRdb has only the in-frame clones, and not every one. The repertoire includes about 80,000 clones, around nine tenths of them detected once, and around 12% sits in the top ten. Sequencing was done on a sample of peripheral blood. The receptor set was obtained from a man aged 65 to 79 with active or convalescent COVID-19.

The CDR3 DNA sequence: TGTGCCTGGAGTTACATTTTGGATGGGGGCTCCGAGACCCAGTACTTC. This codes for CAWSYILDGGSETQYF. The chain has TRBV30 and TRBJ2-5, with a tentative D call TRBD1 (6 bases). CDR1 GTSNPN and CDR2 SVGIG come from the germline V gene (reference sequence). V dropped 2 bases and J dropped 5 bases, with 21 bases sitting between them. This CDR3 comprises 16 residues.

The chain joins TRBV7-9 to TRBJ2-3; TRBD2 matches at 7 bases. Trimming took 5 bases from V and 9 from J; bases not matched to a gene: 17. The CDR3 is 16 amino acids. Germline V gives CDR1 SEHNR, CDR2 FQNEAQ (reference sequence). The CDR3, as DNA: TGTGCCAGCAGCCGTCCTAGCGGTGGGGGTGCCACGACGCAGTATTTT. It codes for CASSRPSGGGATTQYF.

This rearrangement joins TRBV9 to TRBJ1-5; D is uncertain. V was cut by 4 bases and J by 3 bases, with 11 bases left in between. Germline CDR1 and CDR2: SGDLS and YYNGEE. The CDR3 extends over 14 amino acids. The CDR3 is CASSLNSNNQPQHF. CDR3 nucleotides: TGTGCCAGCAGCCTCAACAGTAACAATCAGCCCCAGCATTTT. The full variable domain, rest sourced from reference TRBV9 and TRBJ1-5, is DSGVTQTPKHLITATGQRVTLRCSPRSGDLSVYWYQQSLDQGLQFLIQYYNGEERAKGNILERFSAQQFPDLHSELNLSSLELGDSALYFCASSLNSNNQPQHFGDGTRLSIL.

Of note for this clone: The junction departs from germline at one end; a sequencing error may be responsible. J is TRBJ1-2 and V is TRBV28, with D possibly matching TRBD1 (5 bases). The germline V gene has CDR1 MDHEN and CDR2 SYDVKM. The CDR3 sequence is 16 residues long. CDR3 region: CASNLLGREFHYGHTF. The CDR3 DNA reads TGTGCCAGCAACCTTCTGGGCAGGGAATTTCACTATGGCCACACCTTC.